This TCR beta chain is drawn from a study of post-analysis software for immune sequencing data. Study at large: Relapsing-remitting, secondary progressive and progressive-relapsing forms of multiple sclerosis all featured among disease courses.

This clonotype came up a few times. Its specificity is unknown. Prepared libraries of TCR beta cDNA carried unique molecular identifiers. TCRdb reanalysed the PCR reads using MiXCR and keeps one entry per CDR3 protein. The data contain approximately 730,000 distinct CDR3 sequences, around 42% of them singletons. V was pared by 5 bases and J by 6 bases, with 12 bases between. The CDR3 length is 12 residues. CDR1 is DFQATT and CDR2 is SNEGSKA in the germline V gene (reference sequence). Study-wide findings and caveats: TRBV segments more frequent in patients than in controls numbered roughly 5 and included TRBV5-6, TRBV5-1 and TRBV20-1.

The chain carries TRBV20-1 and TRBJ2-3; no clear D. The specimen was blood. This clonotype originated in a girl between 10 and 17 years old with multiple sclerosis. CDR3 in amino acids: CSAAQGLDTQYF. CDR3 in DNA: TGCAGTGCTGCCCAAGGGCTGGATACGCAGTATTTT.